This T cell receptor beta chain came from a study of CD8+CD57+ T cells in acquired aplastic anemia. Study overall: Average DNA yield from sorted CD4+ and CD8+ cells was around 3.2 ug.

It was genomic DNA that served as the template for profiling TCR beta VDJ and CDR3. In TCRdb, the reads were re-called with MiXCR into one record per CDR3 protein. In the table there are around 430,000 distinct CDR3 sequences, over 25% of which are singletons. Individuals selected for sequencing had exhibited CD8+CD57+ cell expansion on flow cytometry. All participating patients were living with severe acquired aplastic anemia. This clonotype was observed a handful of times. This TCR derives from a human donor with aplastic anemia. The source material was sorted CD4+, CD8+, or CD8+CD57+ T cells (not recorded which) from PBMCs.

CDR3 protein: CASSFGGPASNQPQHF. The CDR3 coding sequence is TGTGCCAGCAGCTTTGGGGGGCCAGCGAGCAATCAGCCCCAGCATTTT. The V gene is TRBV5-6, the J gene TRBJ1-5; weak D call: TRBD1 (6 bases). The V and J ends lost 2 bases and 1 base respectively, with 13 bases between them. Germline V gene sequence: CDR1 SGHDT, CDR2 YYEEEE. CDR3 length: 16 amino acids.